This T cell receptor (beta chain) was sequenced in a study of CD8+ T cells in alopecia areata. Trimming left V 3 bases short and J 10 bases short, with 10 bases between. The CDR3 is 11 amino acids. Germline CDR1 SQVTM, CDR2 ANQGSEA. Isolated RNA was reverse transcribed into cDNA used as the sequencing template. Method: immunoSEQ multiplex PCR; TCRdb's copy keeps in-frame clones and lacks some. This sample has a few hundred thousand clones, with around 65% found just once. This clone was seen a handful of times. Regarding treatment: oral pan-JAK inhibitor, 5-10 mg twice daily. The chain is built from TRBV29-1 and TRBJ2-4; D is unclear. The sample consisted of CD4+ T cells sorted from blood, taken around week 46, from a patient treated with tofacitinib. The TCR comes from a human donor with alopecia areata. This CDR3 is CSVELGRIQYF. The CDR3 nucleotides are TGCAGCGTTGAGCTCGGACGAATTCAGTACTTC.